The table lists the clone carrying this T cell receptor (beta chain) with a few counts. This entry belongs to a study of blood T cells in healthy people across ages. It was with a sample-barcoded 5' primer and a J-beta primer mix that a second PCR of roughly 6 to 12 cycles was run. TCRdb re-called the 5' RACE reads with MiXCR, one entry per CDR3 protein. The data contain 1.5 million or so distinct CDR3 sequences, around 40% of them singletons. The CDR3 covers 15 residues. V trimming: 3 bases; J trimming: 6 bases; junction bases outside the gene matches: 5. Per sample, extraction of total RNA gave at least 6 micrograms in every case.

The chain joins TRBV12-3 or TRBV12-4 to TRBJ1-5; 10 nucleotides line up with TRBD1. The origin of this receptor is a woman aged 18-30 years in good health. Sequencing was carried out using blood. The CDR3 loop is CASSFSGQGSQPQHF. The DNA for the CDR3 is TGTGCCAGCAGTTTTTCGGGACAGGGGAGTCAGCCCCAGCATTTT.